A selection of T cell receptor beta chains follows, all from one sample in a study of breast tumors, draining lymph nodes, adjacent tissues. Using its own MiXCR run on the multiplex PCR reads, TCRdb lists one record per CDR3 protein. The sample includes about 120,000 distinct CDR3 sequences, just under 20% of them seen just once. The specimen was axillary lymph node tissue. All receptors derive from a female donor with breast cancer. Some clones in this sample may be carry-over from other donors' samples. Each CDR3 is given with its conserved first and last residue. The order of the fields is clone size, J gene, D gene, V gene, CDR3 protein, CDR3 DNA. A D gene is named only where the DNA matches it firmly. The size entry is marked missing in some rows and otherwise reads once, few, many or a size class.

clone size: many
J gene: TRBJ2-3
D gene: .
V gene: TRBV20-1
CDR3 protein: CSASLLRSMSDTQYF
CDR3 DNA: TGCAGTGCTAGCCTCCTGAGGTCAATGTCAGATACGCAGTATTTT

clone size: .
J gene: TRBJ2-5
D gene: .
V gene: TRBV7-9
CDR3 protein: CASCLETQYF
CDR3 DNA: TGTGCCAGCTGCTTAGAGACCCAGTACTTC

clone size: many
J gene: TRBJ2-7
D gene: .
V gene: TRBV7-9
CDR3 protein: CASAGNRGAYEQYF
CDR3 DNA: TGTGCCAGCGCGGGCAACAGAGGGGCCTACGAGCAGTACTTC

clone size: many
J gene: TRBJ2-7
D gene: .
V gene: TRBV2
CDR3 protein: CASTQQGRTYEQYF
CDR3 DNA: TGTGCCAGCACCCAACAGGGTCGGACCTACGAGCAGTACTTC

clone size: many
J gene: TRBJ2-7
D gene: TRBD1
V gene: TRBV20-1
CDR3 protein: CSASYRGSSYEQYF
CDR3 DNA: TGCAGTGCTAGCTACAGGGGCTCGTCCTACGAGCAGTACTTC

clone size: .
J gene: TRBJ1-2
D gene: .
V gene: TRBV28
CDR3 protein: CASSVSIGVYGYTF
CDR3 DNA: TGTGCCAGCAGTGTGTCGATAGGGGTTTACGGCTACACCTTC

clone size: many
J gene: TRBJ1-2
D gene: .
V gene: TRBV6-5
CDR3 protein: CASSYRLGANYGYTF
CDR3 DNA: TGTGCCAGCAGTTACCGCCTGGGCGCTAACTATGGCTACACCTTC

clone size: many
J gene: TRBJ1-2
D gene: .
V gene: TRBV20-1
CDR3 protein: CSARPGYGYGYTF
CDR3 DNA: TGCAGTGCGAGACCCGGGTACGGCTATGGCTACACCTTC

clone size: many
J gene: TRBJ2-7
D gene: TRBD1
V gene: TRBV7-6
CDR3 protein: CASSFRPPWGQASYEQYF
CDR3 DNA: TGTGCCAGCAGCTTTCGACCCCCGTGGGGACAGGCCTCCTACGAGCAGTACTTC

clone size: .
J gene: TRBJ2-5
D gene: .
V gene: TRBV30
CDR3 protein: CAWSTLGSETRYF
CDR3 DNA: TGTGCCTGGAGTACCCTAGGTTCGGAGACCCGGTACTTC

clone size: many
J gene: TRBJ2-1
D gene: .
V gene: TRBV20-1
CDR3 protein: CSALGINNEQFF
CDR3 DNA: TGCAGTGCTTTGGGAATCAACAATGAGCAGTTCTTC

clone size: many
J gene: TRBJ1-2
D gene: TRBD1
V gene: TRBV2
CDR3 protein: CASSRDRGRGYTF
CDR3 DNA: TGTGCCAGCAGCCGCGACAGGGGTCGCGGCTACACCTTC

clone size: few
J gene: TRBJ2-1
D gene: .
V gene: TRBV19
CDR3 protein: CASSIAQYNEQFF
CDR3 DNA: TGTGCCAGTAGTATTGCACAGTACAATGAGCAGTTCTTC

clone size: many
J gene: TRBJ2-2
D gene: .
V gene: TRBV20-1
CDR3 protein: CSARPAWGGPNTGELFF
CDR3 DNA: TGCAGTGCTAGGCCTGCGTGGGGGGGCCCAAACACCGGGGAGCTGTTTTTT

clone size: .
J gene: TRBJ2-1
D gene: .
V gene: TRBV19
CDR3 protein: CASSIYNGPYNEQFF
CDR3 DNA: TGTGCCAGTAGTATTTATAACGGCCCTTACAATGAGCAGTTCTTC

clone size: many
J gene: TRBJ2-2
D gene: TRBD1
V gene: TRBV7-8
CDR3 protein: CASSPTGMNTGELFF
CDR3 DNA: TGTGCCAGCAGCCCGACAGGGATGAACACCGGGGAGCTGTTTTTT

clone size: many
J gene: TRBJ2-3
D gene: TRBD1
V gene: TRBV6-5
CDR3 protein: CASSNLLTGTANTDTQYF
CDR3 DNA: TGTGCCAGCAGCAACCTCCTTACCGGGACAGCAAATACAGATACGCAGTATTTT